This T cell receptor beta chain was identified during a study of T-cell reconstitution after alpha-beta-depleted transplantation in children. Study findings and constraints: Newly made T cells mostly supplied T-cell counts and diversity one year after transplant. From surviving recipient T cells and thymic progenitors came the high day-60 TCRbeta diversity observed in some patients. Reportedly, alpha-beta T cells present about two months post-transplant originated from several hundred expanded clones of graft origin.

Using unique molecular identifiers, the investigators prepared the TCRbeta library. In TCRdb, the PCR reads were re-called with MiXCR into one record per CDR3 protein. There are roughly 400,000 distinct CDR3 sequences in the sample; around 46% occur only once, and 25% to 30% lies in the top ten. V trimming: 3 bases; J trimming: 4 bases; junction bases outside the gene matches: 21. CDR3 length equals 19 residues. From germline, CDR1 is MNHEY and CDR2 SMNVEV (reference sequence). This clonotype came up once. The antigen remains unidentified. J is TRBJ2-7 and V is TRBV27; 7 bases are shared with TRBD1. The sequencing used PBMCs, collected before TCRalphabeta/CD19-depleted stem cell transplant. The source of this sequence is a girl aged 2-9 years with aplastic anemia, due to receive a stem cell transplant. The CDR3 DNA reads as TGTGCCAGCAGTTTCCGATCACAGGGGCCCCCCGAAACCAGATACGAGCAGTACTTC. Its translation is CASSFRSQGPPETRYEQYF.